One and the same sample provided the 5 T cell receptor beta chains below, sequenced in a study of blood T cell repertoires in COVID-19. Repertoires were generated with immunoSEQ multiplex PCR, while TCRdb's copy carries only in-frame clones and drops some. This sample has some 270,000 clones, with 89% found just once. Sequenced: PBMCs or T cells enriched from blood (not recorded which). The source is a middle-aged woman who had recovered from COVID-19.

The CDR3 is CASSYDSSGNTIYF. CDR3 DNA sequence: TGTGCCAGCAGTTACGACAGCTCTGGAAACACCATATATTTT. The chain recombines TRBV6-5 with TRBJ1-3, with a tentative D call TRBD1 (5 bases). Trimming cost V 2 bases and J 0 bases, with 5 bases left between them. Looked up from germline, CDR1 is MNHEY and CDR2 is SVGAGI. CDR3 length equals 14 residues.

The chain has TRBV6-5 and TRBJ1-1; no clear D. Trimming took off 0 bases at V and 6 bases at J, with 8 bases between the two ends. The CDR3 runs to 13 residues. The germline CDR1 and CDR2 sequences are MNHEY and SVGAGI. In DNA form, the CDR3 reads TGTGCCAGCAGTTACTCGAGACTCGCTGAAGCTTTCTTT. Translated, it gives CASSYSRLAEAFF.

J is TRBJ2-7 and V is TRBV11-2, with 7 bases matching TRBD1. Germline V gene data show CDR1 as SGHAT and CDR2 as FQNNGV. The trim removed 5 bases at V and 3 bases at J, leaving 4 bases unmatched. The CDR3 runs to 13 residues. The CDR3 DNA is TGTGCCAGCAGCATGGGACAGATCTACGAGCAGTACTTC. It specifies CASSMGQIYEQYF.

The chain joins TRBV7-3 to TRBJ2-2; D remains unclear. The CDR3 has 16 amino acids. Germline loops: CDR1 SGHTA, CDR2 FQGTGA. V dropped 5 bases and J dropped 7 bases, with 20 bases sitting between them. The DNA of the CDR3 is TGTGCCAGCAGCCCCCCGTCCAACAGAAAGCACGGGGAGCTGTTTTTT. Its translation is CASSPPSNRKHGELFF.

The chain couples TRBV7-8 to TRBJ2-7; no definite D call. Germline V lookup: CDR1 SGHVS, CDR2 FQNEAQ. This CDR3 has 11 residues. Trimming cost V 4 bases and J 3 bases, with 4 bases left between them. The CDR3 nucleotides are TGTGCCAGCAGCTCCTACTACGAGCAGTACTTC. This gives the protein CASSSYYEQYF.